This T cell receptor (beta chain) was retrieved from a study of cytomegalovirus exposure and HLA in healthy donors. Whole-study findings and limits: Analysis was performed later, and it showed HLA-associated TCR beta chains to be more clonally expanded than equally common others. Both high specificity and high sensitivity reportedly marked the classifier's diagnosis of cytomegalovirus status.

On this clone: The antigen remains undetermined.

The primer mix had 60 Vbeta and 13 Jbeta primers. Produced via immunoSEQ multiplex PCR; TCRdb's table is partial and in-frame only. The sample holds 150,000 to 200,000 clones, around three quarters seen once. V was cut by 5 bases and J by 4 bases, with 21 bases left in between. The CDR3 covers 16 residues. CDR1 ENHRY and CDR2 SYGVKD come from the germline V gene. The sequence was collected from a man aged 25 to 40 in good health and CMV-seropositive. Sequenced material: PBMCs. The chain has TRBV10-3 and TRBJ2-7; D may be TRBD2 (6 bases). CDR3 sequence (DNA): TGTGCCATCAGTACCGGGACTTCCGATAGTAGGTACGAGCAGTACTTC. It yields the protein CAISTGTSDSRYEQYF.